These 18 T cell receptor beta chains originate from one sample sequenced in a study of blood T cell repertoires in COVID-19. Assay used: immunoSEQ multiplex PCR; TCRdb lists only in-frame clones, some missing. This table has 200,000 to 250,000 clones, approximately 87% appearing once. Sequenced input: peripheral blood. These receptors were taken from a woman between 50 and 59 years old with acute or convalescent COVID-19.

The chain combines TRBV4-3 with TRBJ1-4, with no clear D. Germline CDR1 and CDR2: LGHNA and YSLEER. Deletions cut 2 bases from V and 5 bases from J, with 12 bases between. The CDR3 sequence is 15 residues long. CDR3 nucleotides: TGCGCCAGCAGCCAATCGGCAGGTCTAAATGAAAAACTGTTTTTT. Translated: CASSQSAGLNEKLFF.

V is TRBV6-5 and J is TRBJ2-7; D may be TRBD1 (6 bases). Per germline, CDR1 MNHEY and CDR2 SVGAGI. The CDR3 extends over 14 amino acids. The V end was cut by 5 bases, the J end by 1 base, with 12 bases between. The CDR3 bases are TGTGCCAGCAGTACTCCGGACAGATCCTACGAGCAGTACTTC. Its protein is CASSTPDRSYEQYF.

The chain recombines TRBV2 with TRBJ1-5, with no clear D. V was trimmed by 5 bases and J by 1 base, leaving 12 bases between them. This CDR3 is 15 amino acids long. In germline, CDR1 is SNHLY, CDR2 FYNNEI. The CDR3 sequence is CASSTLPSSNQPQHF. CDR3 DNA: TGTGCCAGCAGTACTTTACCATCGAGCAATCAGCCCCAGCATTTT.

The chain joins TRBV4-3 to TRBJ1-3; D possibly corresponds to TRBD1 (5 bases). CDR3 size: 17 residues. Trimming removed 5 bases at V and 4 bases at J, with 21 bases between. Germline CDR1 LGHNA, CDR2 YSLEER. This CDR3 reads CASSRSLGRASGNTIYF. CDR3 DNA: TGCGCCAGCAGCAGATCATTGGGCAGGGCATCCGGAAACACCATATATTTT.

This chain joins TRBV6-5 and TRBJ1-6; D not certain. The V gene's germline CDR1 is MNHEY and CDR2 SVGAGI. Trimming took off 5 bases at V and 7 bases at J, with 12 bases between the two ends. The CDR3 is 14 amino acids. This CDR3 reads CASSLYYSNSPLHF. CDR3 DNA sequence: TGTGCCAGCAGTCTTTACTACTCGAATTCACCCCTCCACTTT.

The rearrangement links TRBV7-2 to TRBJ2-1; perhaps TRBD2 as D (6 bases). This CDR3 has 12 residues. Trimming shortened V by 3 bases and J by 9 bases, and 9 bases separated the two germline ends. CDR1 and CDR2 from the germline V gene are SGHTA and FQGNSA. The DNA for the CDR3 is TGTGCCAGCAGCTTGGGGAGGAGTGAGCAGTTCTTC. Protein sequence: CASSLGRSEQFF.

V usage is TRBV19 and J usage is TRBJ1-1; D uncertain. V lost 0 bases and J lost 1, with 12 bases in between. CDR1 is LNHDA and CDR2 is SQIVND in the germline V gene (reference sequence). The CDR3 totals 16 residues. The CDR3 DNA sequence: TGTGCCAGTAGTATAGATCGTGGCACACAGAACACTGAAGCTTTCTTT. This sequence encodes CASSIDRGTQNTEAFF.

The chain uses TRBV5-1 and TRBJ2-1, with 9 bases that match TRBD2. There are 16 residues in the CDR3. Germline CDR1 SGHRS, CDR2 YFSETQ. V lost 0 bases and J lost 2; bases outside the gene matches: 3. The CDR3 region is CASSLGGGGAYNEQFF. The CDR3 coding sequence is TGCGCCAGCAGCTTGGGAGGCGGGGGGGCCTACAATGAGCAGTTCTTC.

This clone was seen only once. V usage is TRBV7-2 and J usage is TRBJ1-4; 7 bases map to TRBD1. CDR1 SGHTA and CDR2 FQGNSA come from the germline V gene. Germline trimming cut 1 base from V and 8 bases from J; bases unmatched to any gene: 10. This CDR3 is built from 16 residues. The DNA for the CDR3 is TGTGCCAGCAGCTTAGGGAGCCAGGGGGGATGGGAAAAACTGTTTTTT. Protein product: CASSLGSQGGWEKLFF.

The V gene is TRBV18, the J gene TRBJ2-5; no clear D gene. The CDR3 loop spans 14 amino acids. Between the trimmed V and J ends, which lost 2 bases and 5 bases, there was a span of 12 bases. Germline V gene lookup returns CDR1 KGHSH and CDR2 LQKENI. CDR3 in DNA: TGTGCCAGCTCACCATCGGTTAATCCGGAGACCCAGTACTTC. It translates to CASSPSVNPETQYF.

The rearrangement joins TRBV18 to TRBJ1-2; 8 bases align to TRBD1. V gave up 6 bases and J gave up 8 bases; unmatched junction bases: 5. The CDR3 is 12 amino acids. Per germline, CDR1 KGHSH and CDR2 LQKENI. CDR3: CASSPGGEGYTF. CDR3 DNA: TGTGCCAGCTCTCCAGGGGGCGAAGGCTACACCTTC. Using reference TRBV18 and TRBJ1-2 for the parts outside the CDR3, the full variable domain is NAGVMQNPRHLVRRRGQEARLRCSPMKGHSHVYWYRQLPEEGLKFMVYLQKENIIDESGMPKERFSAEFPKEGPSILRIQQVVRGDSAAYFCASSPGGEGYTFGSGTRLTVV.

The rearrangement links TRBV27 to TRBJ2-7; 7 nucleotides agree with TRBD1. Germline CDR1 reads MNHEY; CDR2 reads SMNVEV (reference sequence). The CDR3 consists of 17 residues. V lost 2 bases, J lost 0 bases, and 10 bases stayed unmatched. The CDR3 DNA is TGTGCCAGCAGTTTACGCCCCACAGGGGCGTTCTCCTACGAGCAGTACTTC. This gives the protein CASSLRPTGAFSYEQYF.

The chain links TRBV7-2 to TRBJ2-7, with a possible D match to TRBD2 (5 bases). Trimming cost V 1 base and J 5 bases, with 9 bases left between them. Germline assignment: CDR1 SGHTA and CDR2 FQGNSA. The CDR3 length is 13 residues. The CDR3, as DNA: TGTGCCAGCAGCTTAGGGGGAGACGACGAGCAGTACTTC. Residues: CASSLGGDDEQYF.

This chain links TRBV7-2 with TRBJ2-5; D perhaps matches TRBD1 (6 bases). Germline-derived CDR1 and CDR2 are SGHTA and FQGNSA. The V and J ends lost 5 bases and 0 bases respectively, with 13 bases between them. The CDR3 has 15 residues. The CDR3 spells CASSVQGNHQETQYF. The CDR3 nucleotides are TGTGCCAGCAGCGTGCAGGGGAACCACCAAGAGACCCAGTACTTC.

V gene TRBV30 combines with J gene TRBJ1-6, with D hard to call. This CDR3 is built from 13 residues. Germline lookup yields CDR1 GTSNPN and CDR2 SVGIG (reference sequence). V lost 3 bases and J lost 3, with 6 bases in between. CDR3 DNA sequence: TGTGCCTGGAGGGACTTCTATAATTCACCCCTCCACTTT. Its protein is CAWRDFYNSPLHF.

The chain employs TRBV11-3 and TRBJ2-5; D may be TRBD1 (6 bases). Germline V gene lookup returns CDR1 SGHNT and CDR2 YENEEA. CDR3 length: 12 amino acids. V lost 4 bases and J lost 7, with 10 bases in between. The CDR3 here is CASSSLGGTQYF. The CDR3 bases are TGTGCCAGCAGCTCCCTAGGGGGGACCCAGTACTTC.

The J gene is TRBJ1-3, the V gene TRBV15; 7 bases align to TRBD1. J gave up 0 bases and V 1 base, and 9 bases lay outside the gene matches. CDR1 and CDR2 from the germline V gene are LNHNV and YYDKDF (reference sequence). This CDR3 is built from 18 residues. This chain's CDR3 is CATSRGGTGATSGNTIYF. The CDR3, as DNA: TGTGCCACCAGCAGAGGAGGAACAGGGGCGACCTCTGGAAACACCATATATTTT.

V usage is TRBV3-1 (or the pseudogene TRBV3-2) and J usage is TRBJ1-5; maybe TRBD1 (5 bases). The CDR3 length is 15 residues. V was trimmed by 3 bases and J by 2 bases, leaving 11 bases between them. The germline V gene has CDR1 LGHDT and CDR2 YNNKEL (reference sequence). CDR3 in DNA: TGTGCCAGCAGCCACCGCAGGACACGCAATCAGCCCCAGCATTTT. Protein sequence: CASSHRRTRNQPQHF.